The 10 T cell receptor beta chains below come from one sample, sequenced in a study of T cell repertoires in cytomegalovirus infection. The antigens of these receptors remain unknown. From the reads, TCRdb called clonotypes with MiXCR, one entry per CDR3 protein. The sample consists of about 890,000 distinct CDR3 sequences, roughly 30% of them appearing once. The sequences come from cultured CD8+ T cells from PBMCs, collected from culture after CMV antigen stimulation. These TCRs come from a human donor in good health (CMV status not recorded). Some clones in this sample may be carry-over from other donors' samples.

The V call is TRBV6-6, the J call TRBJ1-1, with TRBD1 as a possible D gene (6 bases). The CDR3 has 14 residues. Trimming removed 1 base at V and 5 bases at J, with 11 bases between. Per germline, CDR1 MNHNY and CDR2 SVGAGI (reference sequence). The CDR3 region has the DNA TGTGCCAGCAGTTACTTATTAACAGGGACTGAAGCTTTCTTT. This sequence encodes CASSYLLTGTEAFF.

This clonotype was found many times. The V gene is TRBV7-8, the J gene TRBJ2-1, with a possible D match to TRBD2 (7 bases). V was clipped by 5 bases and J by 1 base, with 21 bases between them. The germline gives CDR1 SGHVS, CDR2 FQNEAQ. CDR3 size: 18 residues. The CDR3 DNA sequence: TGTGCCAGCAGCCTGACGCGGGGGCCTTTGTTATCCTACAATGAGCAGTTCTTC. It translates to CASSLTRGPLLSYNEQFF.

The CDR3 protein is CASSLITGTGGAFF. CDR3 bases: TGTGCCAGCAGTTTGATTACAGGGACGGGGGGAGCTTTCTTT. The chain employs TRBV27 and TRBJ1-1; D may be TRBD1 (6 bases). The CDR3 is made up of 14 amino acids. Germline V gives CDR1 MNHEY, CDR2 SMNVEV (reference sequence). Trimming took off 3 bases at V and 10 bases at J, with 18 bases between the two ends.

There are many counts of this clonotype. The V gene is TRBV28, the J gene TRBJ1-5; D gene ambiguous. Trimming removed 6 bases at V and 2 bases at J, with 11 bases between. This CDR3 comprises 14 residues. In germline, CDR1 is MDHEN, CDR2 SYDVKM. CDR3 protein: CASRRRNGNQPQHF. The CDR3 DNA reads as TGTGCCAGCAGAAGGAGGAATGGCAATCAGCCCCAGCATTTT.

This clonotype was seen a few times. The genes are TRBV7-9 and TRBJ2-1, with 8 positions matching TRBD2. Per germline, CDR1 SEHNR and CDR2 FQNEAQ (reference sequence). Germline trimming cut 5 bases from V and 9 bases from J; bases unmatched to any gene: 9. The CDR3 is 14 residues long. CDR3 sequence: CASSPGGARSEQFF. Written as DNA, the CDR3 is TGTGCCAGCAGCCCCGGGGGGGCCCGGAGTGAGCAGTTCTTC.

With regard to this clonotype: One junction end does not reproduce the germline sequence, and a read error may be involved. The rearrangement joins TRBV4-3 to TRBJ2-5, with 8 bases aligning to TRBD2. The CDR3 is 15 residues long. The germline V gene encodes CDR1 LGHNA and CDR2 YSLEER. CDR3 sequence reads: CASSQASGGQETRYF. The CDR3 nucleotides are TGCGCCAGCAGCCAAGCCAGCGGGGGCCAAGAGACCCGGTACTTC.

This chain joins TRBV9 and TRBJ2-2, with 8 bases lining up with TRBD2. After removal of 4 bases from V and 4 bases from J, the junction contained 9 bases not matched to a gene. The CDR3 sequence is 16 residues long. Germline V CDR1 and CDR2: SGDLS, YYNGEE. CDR3 DNA: TGTGCCAGCAGCTTTACTAGCGGCCCAACCACCGGGGAGCTGTTTTTT. This translates into CASSFTSGPTTGELFF.

The V and J genes are TRBV20-1 and TRBJ1-2; D is unresolved. Trimming took 0 bases from V and 2 from J, leaving 13 bases between them. CDR1 DFQATT and CDR2 SNEGSKA come from the germline V gene (reference sequence). The CDR3 is made up of 15 amino acids. The CDR3 DNA is TGCAGTGCTAGAGATCAAGGGTTCAAGAACTATGGCTACACCTTC. Encoded protein: CSARDQGFKNYGYTF.

The rearrangement uses TRBV7-4 and TRBJ1-1; D gene unclear. Germline V gives CDR1 SGHVT, CDR2 SQSDAQ. This CDR3 has 13 residues. The germline V and J ends were trimmed by 5 bases and 3 bases, with 10 bases remaining between them. Here the CDR3 reads CASSPAVYTEAFF. CDR3 DNA: TGTGCCAGCAGCCCTGCAGTGTACACTGAAGCTTTCTTT. Combining the CDR3 with reference TRBV7-4 and TRBJ1-1 gives the whole variable domain GAGVSQSPRYKVAKRGRDVALRCDSISGHVTLYWYRQTLGQGSEVLTYSQSDAQRDKSGRPSGRFSAERPERSVSTLKIQRTEQGDSAVYLCASSPAVYTEAFFGQGTRLTVV.

This clonotype was picked up a small number of times. The CDR3 coding sequence is TGCGCCAGCAGCCAAGGAGATGTTTATAGCAATCAGCCCCAGCATTTT. Translated: CASSQGDVYSNQPQHF. This chain links TRBV4-1 with TRBJ1-5, with no clear D. Germline CDR1 reads MGHRA; CDR2 reads YSYEKL. The V end lost 1 base, the J end lost 0 bases, and 10 bases lay between the germline ends. The CDR3 loop spans 16 amino acids.